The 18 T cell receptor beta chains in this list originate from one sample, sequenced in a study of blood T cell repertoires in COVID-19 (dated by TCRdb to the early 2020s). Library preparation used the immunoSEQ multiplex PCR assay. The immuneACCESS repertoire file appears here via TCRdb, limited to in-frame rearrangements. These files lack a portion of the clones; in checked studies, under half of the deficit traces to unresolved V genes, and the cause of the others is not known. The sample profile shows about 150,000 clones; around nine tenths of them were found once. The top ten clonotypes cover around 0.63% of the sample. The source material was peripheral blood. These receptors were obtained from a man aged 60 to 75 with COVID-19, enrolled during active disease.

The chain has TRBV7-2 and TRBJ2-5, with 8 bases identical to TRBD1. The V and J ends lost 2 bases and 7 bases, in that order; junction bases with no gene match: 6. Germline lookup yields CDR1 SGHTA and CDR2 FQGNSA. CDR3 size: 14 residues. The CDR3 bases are TGTGCCAGCAGCTTACGGGACAGGCCGGGGACCCAGTACTTC. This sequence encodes CASSLRDRPGTQYF.

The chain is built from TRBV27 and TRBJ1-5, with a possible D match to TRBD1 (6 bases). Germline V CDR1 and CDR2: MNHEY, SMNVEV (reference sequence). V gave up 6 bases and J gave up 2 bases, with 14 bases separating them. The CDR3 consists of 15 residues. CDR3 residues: CASSQDRQGNQPQHF. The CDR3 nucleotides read TGTGCCAGCAGCCAGGACAGACAGGGCAATCAGCCCCAGCATTTT.

The CDR3 loop is CASSSQGLALDTQYF. The CDR3 DNA reads as TGTGCCAGCAGCTCGCAGGGACTAGCGCTCGATACGCAGTATTTT. The chain has TRBV7-2 and TRBJ2-3, with TRBD2 matching 10 bases. Germline lookup yields CDR1 SGHTA and CDR2 FQGNSA. This CDR3 is built from 15 residues. V trimming: 4 bases; J trimming: 6 bases; junction bases outside the gene matches: 7.

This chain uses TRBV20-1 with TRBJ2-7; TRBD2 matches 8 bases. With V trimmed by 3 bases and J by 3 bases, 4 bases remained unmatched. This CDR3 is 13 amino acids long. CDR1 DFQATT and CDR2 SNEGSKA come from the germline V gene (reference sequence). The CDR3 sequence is CSASSGGVYEQYF. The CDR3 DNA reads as TGCAGTGCTAGTTCGGGGGGGGTCTACGAGCAGTACTTC.

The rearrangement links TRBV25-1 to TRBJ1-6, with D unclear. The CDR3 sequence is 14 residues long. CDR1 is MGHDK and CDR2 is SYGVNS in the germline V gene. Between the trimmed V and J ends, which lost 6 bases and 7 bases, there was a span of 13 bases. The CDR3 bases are TGTGCCAGCAGGTGGACGGGAGTAAATTCACCCCTCCACTTT. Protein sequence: CASRWTGVNSPLHF.

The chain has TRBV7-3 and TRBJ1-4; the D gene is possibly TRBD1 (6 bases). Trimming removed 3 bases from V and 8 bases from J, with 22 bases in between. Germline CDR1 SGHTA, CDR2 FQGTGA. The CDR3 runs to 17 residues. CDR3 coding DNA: TGTGCCAGCAGCTTTTCCTCCTGCCCGGGACATCAAGAAAAACTGTTTTTT. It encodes CASSFSSCPGHQEKLFF.

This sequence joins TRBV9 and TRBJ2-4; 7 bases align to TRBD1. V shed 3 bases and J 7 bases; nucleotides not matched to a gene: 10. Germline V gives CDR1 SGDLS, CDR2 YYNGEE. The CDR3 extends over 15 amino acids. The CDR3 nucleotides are TGTGCCAGCAGCGCGGGGACAGATGTAAAGAACATTCAGTACTTC. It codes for CASSAGTDVKNIQYF.

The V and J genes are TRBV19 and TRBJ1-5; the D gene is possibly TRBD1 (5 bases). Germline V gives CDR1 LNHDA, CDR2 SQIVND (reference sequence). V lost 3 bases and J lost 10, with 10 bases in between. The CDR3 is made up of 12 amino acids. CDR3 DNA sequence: TGTGCCAGTAGTATGGTGCAGGGACCCCAGCATTTT. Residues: CASSMVQGPQHF.

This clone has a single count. Written as DNA, the CDR3 is TGTGCCAGCAGCTTAATCAAGCGAGACACTGAAGCTTTCTTT. Protein product: CASSLIKRDTEAFF. J is TRBJ1-1 and V is TRBV11-3; D is unclear. CDR1 and CDR2 (germline): SGHNT, YENEEA. V was cut by 2 bases and J by 3 bases, with 10 bases left in between. The CDR3 is made up of 14 amino acids.

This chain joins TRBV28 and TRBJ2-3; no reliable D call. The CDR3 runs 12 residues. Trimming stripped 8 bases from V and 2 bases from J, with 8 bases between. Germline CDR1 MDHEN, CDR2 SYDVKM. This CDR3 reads CASGVNTDTQYF. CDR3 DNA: TGTGCCAGCGGAGTCAACACAGATACGCAGTATTTT.

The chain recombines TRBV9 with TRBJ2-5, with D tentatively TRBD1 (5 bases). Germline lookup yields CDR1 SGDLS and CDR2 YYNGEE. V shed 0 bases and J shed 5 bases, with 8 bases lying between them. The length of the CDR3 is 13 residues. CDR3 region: CASSVEGAETQYF. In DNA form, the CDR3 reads TGTGCCAGCAGCGTAGAAGGGGCGGAGACCCAGTACTTC.

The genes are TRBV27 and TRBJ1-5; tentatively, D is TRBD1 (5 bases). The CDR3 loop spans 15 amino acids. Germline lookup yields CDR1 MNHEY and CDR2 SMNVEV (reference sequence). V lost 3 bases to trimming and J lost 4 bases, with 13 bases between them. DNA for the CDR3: TGTGCCAGCAGTTTTTCAGGCAGGGTTAATCAGCCCCAGCATTTT. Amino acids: CASSFSGRVNQPQHF.

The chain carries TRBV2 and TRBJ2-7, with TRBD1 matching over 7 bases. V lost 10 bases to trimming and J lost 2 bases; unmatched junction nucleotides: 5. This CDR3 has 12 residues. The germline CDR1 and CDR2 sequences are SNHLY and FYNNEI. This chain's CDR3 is CATGTDAYEQYF. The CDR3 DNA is TGTGCCACCGGGACAGATGCCTACGAGCAGTACTTC. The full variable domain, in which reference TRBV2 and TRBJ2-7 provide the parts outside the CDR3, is EPEVTQTPSHQVTQMGQEVILRCVPISNHLYFYWYRQILGQKVEFLVSFYNNEISEKSEIFDDQFSVERPDGSNFTLKIRSTKLEDSAMYFCATGTDAYEQYFGPGTRLTVT.

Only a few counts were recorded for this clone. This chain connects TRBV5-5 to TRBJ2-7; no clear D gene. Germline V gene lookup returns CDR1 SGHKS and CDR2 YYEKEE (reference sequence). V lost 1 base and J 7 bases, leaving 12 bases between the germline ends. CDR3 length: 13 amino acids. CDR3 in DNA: TGTGCCAGCAGCTTGTTGCCAGCGCGGGAGCAGTACTTC. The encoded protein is CASSLLPAREQYF.

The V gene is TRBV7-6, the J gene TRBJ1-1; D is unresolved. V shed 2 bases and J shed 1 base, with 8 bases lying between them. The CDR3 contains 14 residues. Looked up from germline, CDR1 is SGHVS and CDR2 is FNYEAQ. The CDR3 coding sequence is TGTGCCAGCAGCTTATTGAGCGGGAACACTGAAGCTTTCTTT. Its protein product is CASSLLSGNTEAFF.

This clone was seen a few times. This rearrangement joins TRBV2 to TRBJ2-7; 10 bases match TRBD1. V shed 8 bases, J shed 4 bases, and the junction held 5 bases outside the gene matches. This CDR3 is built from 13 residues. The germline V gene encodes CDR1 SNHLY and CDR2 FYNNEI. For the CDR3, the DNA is TGTGCCAGCGGGGGGACAGGGGAGTACGAGCAGTACTTC. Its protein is CASGGTGEYEQYF.

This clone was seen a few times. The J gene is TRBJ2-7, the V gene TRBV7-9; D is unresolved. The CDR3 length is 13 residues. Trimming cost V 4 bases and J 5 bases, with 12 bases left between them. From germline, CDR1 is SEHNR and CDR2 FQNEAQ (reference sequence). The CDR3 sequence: CASSSYIRNEQYF. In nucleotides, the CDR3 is TGTGCCAGCAGCTCGTACATCCGAAACGAGCAGTACTTC.

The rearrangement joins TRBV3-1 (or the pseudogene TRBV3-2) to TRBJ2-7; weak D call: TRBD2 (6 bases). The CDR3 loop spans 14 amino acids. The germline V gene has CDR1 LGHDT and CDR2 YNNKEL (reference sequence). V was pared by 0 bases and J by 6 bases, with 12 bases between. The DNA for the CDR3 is TGTGCCAGCAGCCAAGACCTAACTAGCACCGAGCAGTACTTC. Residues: CASSQDLTSTEQYF.